The 8 T cell receptor beta chains in this list originate from one sample, sequenced in a study of CD8+ T cells in alopecia areata. Extracted RNA was reverse transcribed, and the resulting cDNA served as sequencing template. TCRdb's copy holds only in-frame clones and misses some; the assay was immunoSEQ multiplex PCR. Here the sample spans 100,000 to 120,000 clones, approximately 63% being singletons. Source material: CD8+ T cells sorted from blood. All receptors derive from a human donor in good health.

The chain recombines TRBV28 with TRBJ2-5; D is tentatively TRBD1 or TRBD2 (5 bases each). Trimming stripped 5 bases from V and 4 bases from J, with 20 bases between. This CDR3 is 16 amino acids long. The germline V gene has CDR1 MDHEN and CDR2 SYDVKM. DNA for the CDR3: TGTGCCAGCAGTCCGGGGACGTACGCGGCGTTAGAGACCCAGTACTTC. It codes for CASSPGTYAALETQYF. The whole variable domain, remainder taken from reference TRBV28 and TRBJ2-5, is DVKVTQSSRYLVKRTGEKVFLECVQDMDHENMFWYRQDPGLGLRLIYFSYDVKMKEKGDIPEGYSVSREKKERFSLILESASTNQTSMYLCASSPGTYAALETQYFGPGTRLLVL.

This clone was counted between two and nine times. The CDR3 bases are TGTGCCACCAGCAGAGATCGGGATAGAAGCAATCAGCCCCAGCATTTT. This encodes CATSRDRDRSNQPQHF. This rearrangement joins TRBV15 to TRBJ1-5; unclear D gene. CDR1 is LNHNV and CDR2 is YYDKDF in the germline V gene (reference sequence). CDR3 length: 16 residues. Trimming shortened V by 0 bases and J by 1 base, and 10 bases separated the two germline ends.

This clone was detected a few times. V and J are TRBV15 and TRBJ2-3; D is ambiguous. This CDR3 has 13 amino acids. Trimming stripped 2 bases from V and 8 bases from J, with 11 bases between. Germline CDR1 is LNHNV and CDR2 is YYDKDF (reference sequence). CDR3 residues: CATSRRIDATQYF. The CDR3 DNA reads TGTGCCACCAGCAGACGAATAGATGCTACGCAGTATTTT. The full variable domain, rest sourced from reference TRBV15 and TRBJ2-3, is DAMVIQNPRYQVTQFGKPVTLSCSQTLNHNVMYWYQQKSSQAPKLLFHYYDKDFNNEADTPDNFQSRRPNTSFCFLDIRSPGLGDTAMYLCATSRRIDATQYFGPGTRLTVL.

This clone was observed a handful of times. The chain links TRBV28 to TRBJ2-5; 9 nucleotides line up with TRBD2. Per the germline V gene, CDR1 is MDHEN and CDR2 is SYDVKM. The CDR3 contains 16 residues. The ends lost 5 bases at V and 1 base at J; junction bases unmatched: 8. The CDR3 bases are TGTGCCAGCAGTCTCCTTAGCGGGGGCTCCCAAGAGACCCAGTACTTC. Its protein product is CASSLLSGGSQETQYF.

The rearrangement joins TRBV29-1 to TRBJ1-1, with TRBD1 matching over 9 bases. CDR1 is SQVTM, CDR2 ANQGSEA, per germline. V dropped 0 bases and J dropped 6; count of bases not matched to a gene: 14. The CDR3 loop spans 17 amino acids. CDR3 in amino acids: CSVEESGQGSIYAEAFF. The CDR3 coding sequence is TGCAGCGTTGAAGAGTCGGGACAGGGTTCTATCTACGCTGAAGCTTTCTTT.

The chain carries TRBV29-1 and TRBJ2-1, with 8 bases fitting TRBD1. The V gene end was trimmed by 8 bases and the J gene end by 1 base; junction bases not matched to a gene: 13. The germline V gene encodes CDR1 SQVTM and CDR2 ANQGSEA. The CDR3 totals 16 residues. CDR3 DNA sequence: TGCAGCACCTCAACAGGACAGGGCAAATCCTACAATGAGCAGTTCTTC. This gives the protein CSTSTGQGKSYNEQFF.

The rearrangement links TRBV4-3 to TRBJ2-5; TRBD2 might be the D (5 bases). CDR3 length equals 13 residues. V lost 0 bases to trimming and J lost 5 bases, with 7 bases between them. Germline assignment: CDR1 LGHNA and CDR2 YSLEER. CDR3 loop: CASSQDPGETQYF. The CDR3 bases are TGCGCCAGCAGCCAAGATCCGGGGGAGACCCAGTACTTC.

This clone was observed a handful of times. The chain's CDR3 is CASRWEDDTQYF. The DNA for the CDR3 is TGTGCCAGCAGGTGGGAAGACGATACGCAGTATTTT. The rearrangement uses TRBV5-4 and TRBJ2-3; D gene uncertain. Between the trimmed V and J ends, which lost 5 bases and 6 bases, there was a span of 10 bases. CDR1 is SGHNT, CDR2 YYREEE, per germline (reference sequence). The CDR3 loop spans 12 amino acids. Full variable domain (rest looked up from reference TRBV5-4 and TRBJ2-3): ETGVTQSPTHLIKTRGQQVTLRCSSQSGHNTVSWYQQALGQGPQFIFQYYREEENGRGNFPPRFSGLQFPNYSSELNVNALELDDSALYLCASRWEDDTQYFGPGTRLTVL.